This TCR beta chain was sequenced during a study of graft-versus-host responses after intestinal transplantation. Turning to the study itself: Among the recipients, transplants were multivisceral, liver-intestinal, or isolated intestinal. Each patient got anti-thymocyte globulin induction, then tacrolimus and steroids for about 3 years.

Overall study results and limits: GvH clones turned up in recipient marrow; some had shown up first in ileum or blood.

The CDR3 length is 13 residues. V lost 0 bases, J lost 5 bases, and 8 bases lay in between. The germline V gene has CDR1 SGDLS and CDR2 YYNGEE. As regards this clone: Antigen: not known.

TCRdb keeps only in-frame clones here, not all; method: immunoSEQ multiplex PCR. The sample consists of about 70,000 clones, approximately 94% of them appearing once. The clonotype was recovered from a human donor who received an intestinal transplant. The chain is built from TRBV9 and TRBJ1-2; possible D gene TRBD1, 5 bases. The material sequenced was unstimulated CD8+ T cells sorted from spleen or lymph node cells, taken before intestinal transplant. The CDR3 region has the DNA TGTGCCAGCAGCGTAGAGGCAGGGTATGGCTACACCTTC. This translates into CASSVEAGYGYTF.